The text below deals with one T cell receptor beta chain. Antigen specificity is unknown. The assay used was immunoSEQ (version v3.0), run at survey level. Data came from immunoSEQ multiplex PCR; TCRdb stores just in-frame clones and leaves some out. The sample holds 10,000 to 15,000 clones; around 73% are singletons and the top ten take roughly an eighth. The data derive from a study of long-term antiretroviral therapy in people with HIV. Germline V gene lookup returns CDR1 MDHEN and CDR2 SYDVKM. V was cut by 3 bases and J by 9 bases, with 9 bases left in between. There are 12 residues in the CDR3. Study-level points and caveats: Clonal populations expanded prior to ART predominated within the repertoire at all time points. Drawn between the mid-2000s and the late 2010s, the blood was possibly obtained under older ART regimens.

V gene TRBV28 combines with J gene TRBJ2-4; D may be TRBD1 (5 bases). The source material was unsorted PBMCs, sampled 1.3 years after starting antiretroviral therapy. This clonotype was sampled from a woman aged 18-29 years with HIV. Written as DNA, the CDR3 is TGTGCCAGCAGTTTCAACCAGGGCATTCAGTACTTC. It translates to CASSFNQGIQYF.